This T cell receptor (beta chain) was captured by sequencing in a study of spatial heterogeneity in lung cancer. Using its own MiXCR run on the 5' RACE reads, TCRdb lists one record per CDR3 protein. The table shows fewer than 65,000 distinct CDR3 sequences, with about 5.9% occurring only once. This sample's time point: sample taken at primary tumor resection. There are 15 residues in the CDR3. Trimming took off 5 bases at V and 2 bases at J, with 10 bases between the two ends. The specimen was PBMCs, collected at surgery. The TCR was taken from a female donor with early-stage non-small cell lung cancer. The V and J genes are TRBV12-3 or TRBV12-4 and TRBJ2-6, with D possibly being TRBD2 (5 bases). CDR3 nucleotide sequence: TGTGCCAGCAGTCCCACTAGAGCTGGGGCCAACGTCCTGACTTTC. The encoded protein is CASSPTRAGANVLTF.